This T cell receptor (beta chain) comes out of a study of early T cells in non-severe SARS-CoV-2 infection. This CDR3 is built from 12 residues. Unmatched junction bases numbered 4, after V lost 6 bases and J lost 5 bases. CDR1 and CDR2 (germline): DFQATT, SNEGSKA (reference sequence). TCRdb reprocessed the 5' RACE reads via MiXCR and lists one record per CDR3 protein. This table holds around 80,000 distinct CDR3 sequences, roughly 12% found once. This material consisted of whole blood, taken at baseline. This clonotype was sampled from an adult who was a healthcare worker with PCR-confirmed SARS-CoV-2 infection or an uninfected control (not recorded which). The chain links TRBV20-1 to TRBJ2-3; TRBD2 matches at 8 bases. The CDR3 protein is CSAPSGGDTQYF. The CDR3 coding sequence is TGCAGTGCGCCCAGCGGGGGAGATACGCAGTATTTT.